The 16 T cell receptor beta chains given below trace back to one sample, sequenced in a study of cytomegalovirus exposure and HLA in healthy donors. The PCR contained 60 Vbeta and 13 Jbeta primers. The method was immunoSEQ multiplex PCR; TCRdb's version includes in-frame clones alone and lacks a portion of them. The sample gives 150,000 to 200,000 clones, around 78% of which show up once; 1.5% to 2% is in the top ten. The sequenced sample was PBMCs. These receptor sequences come from a man aged 18 to 29 in good health and CMV-seronegative.

There are a few counts of this clone. The V and J genes are TRBV5-4 and TRBJ2-1, with 8 nucleotides matching TRBD2. This CDR3 comprises 12 residues. Germline lookup yields CDR1 SGHNT and CDR2 YYREEE (reference sequence). The ends lost 4 bases at V and 9 bases at J; junction bases unmatched: 3. The CDR3, as DNA: TGTGCCAGCAGCGGACTAGCTTTTGAGCAGTTCTTC. Protein: CASSGLAFEQFF.

The rearrangement uses TRBV28 and TRBJ1-4, with TRBD1 as a possible D gene (6 bases). V was cut by 5 bases and J by 5 bases, with 12 bases left in between. The CDR3 loop spans 14 amino acids. Germline V gene lookup returns CDR1 MDHEN and CDR2 SYDVKM. CDR3 in amino acids: CASSPFGQNEKLFF. CDR3 bases: TGTGCCAGCAGTCCTTTCGGACAGAATGAAAAACTGTTTTTT. The full variable domain, rest sourced from reference TRBV28 and TRBJ1-4, is DVKVTQSSRYLVKRTGEKVFLECVQDMDHENMFWYRQDPGLGLRLIYFSYDVKMKEKGDIPEGYSVSREKKERFSLILESASTNQTSMYLCASSPFGQNEKLFFGSGTQLSVL.

Remarks on this clone: Compared with germline, one end of the junction differs, possibly owing to a read error. This CDR3 reads CSSSRGRDEKLFF. CDR3 nucleotide sequence: TGTTCCAGCAGCCGAGGGCGCGATGAAAAACTGTTTTTT. The rearrangement uses TRBV7-9 and TRBJ1-4; unclear D gene. The germline V gene has CDR1 SEHNR and CDR2 FQNEAQ (reference sequence). The CDR3 consists of 13 residues.

The V and J genes are TRBV5-1 and TRBJ1-1, with a weak D call TRBD1 (6 bases). The germline gives CDR1 SGHRS, CDR2 YFSETQ. The CDR3 is 15 amino acids. V was clipped by 4 bases and J by 4 bases, with 17 bases between them. This chain's CDR3 is CASSVRSGAVTEAFF. As DNA, the CDR3 is TGCGCCAGCAGCGTTCGGTCAGGGGCAGTCACTGAAGCTTTCTTT.

This clone was counted a few times. This chain joins TRBV6-5 and TRBJ2-7; perhaps TRBD2 as D (6 bases). The CDR3 consists of 14 residues. CDR1 and CDR2 (germline): MNHEY, SVGAGI. V lost 0 bases to trimming and J lost 3 bases, with 9 bases between them. The CDR3 DNA reads TGTGCCAGCAGTTACTCAGGGACTGGCTACGAGCAGTACTTC. Translating it yields CASSYSGTGYEQYF.

V is TRBV2 and J is TRBJ2-7; 9 bases are a match to TRBD1. V dropped 7 bases and J dropped 3; count of bases not matched to a gene: 7. CDR1 is SNHLY, CDR2 FYNNEI, per germline. This CDR3 is 14 amino acids long. CDR3 in amino acids: CASTKDRGGYEQYF. CDR3 nucleotides: TGTGCCAGCACTAAAGACAGGGGGGGCTACGAGCAGTACTTC.

The chain is built from TRBV6-1 and TRBJ1-1; TRBD1 might be the D (5 bases). Trimming removed 6 bases at V and 10 bases at J, with 18 bases between. This CDR3 has 13 residues. CDR1 is MNHNS and CDR2 is SASEGT in the germline V gene. CDR3 sequence (DNA): TGTGCCAGCAGCATGGACACGACCGGCCCAGCTTTCTTT. Protein product: CASSMDTTGPAFF.

The V gene is TRBV4-2, the J gene TRBJ1-1; D call uncertain. The germline V and J ends were trimmed by 4 bases and 4 bases, with 19 bases remaining between them. CDR1 is LGHNA, CDR2 YNFKEQ, per germline. The CDR3 has 16 amino acids. CDR3 protein: CASSPRSREHVTEAFF. In DNA form, the CDR3 reads TGTGCCAGCAGCCCTCGTTCCCGGGAGCATGTCACTGAAGCTTTCTTT.

This sequence joins TRBV5-4 and TRBJ2-5; no clear D. The J call may be faulty, since TRBJ2-7 better matches the DNA end. The germline V gene encodes CDR1 SGHNT and CDR2 YYREEE (reference sequence). This CDR3 is built from 13 residues. The DNA for the CDR3 is TGTGCCAGCAGCTTGGTTAAAGCCCACGAGCAGTACTTC. Translation: CASSLVKAHEQYF.

J is TRBJ1-5 and V is TRBV7-2; D remains unclear. CDR1 is SGHTA and CDR2 is FQGNSA in the germline V gene. V lost 4 bases and J lost 2, with 15 bases in between. This CDR3 spans 16 amino acids. The CDR3 bases are TGTGCCAGCAGCTCCCAGAGGGCTGGGGGCAATCAGCCCCAGCATTTT. This gives the protein CASSSQRAGGNQPQHF.

The gene calls are TRBV6-5 and TRBJ1-4; D perhaps matches TRBD1 (6 bases). There are 15 residues in the CDR3. Germline V gene data show CDR1 as MNHEY and CDR2 as SVGAGI. V lost 2 bases to trimming and J lost 3 bases, with 10 bases between them. As DNA, the CDR3 is TGTGCCAGCAGTTACGGGGGCTCGGCTAATGAAAAACTGTTTTTT. Its protein product is CASSYGGSANEKLFF.

This clone was found once. The V and J genes are TRBV28 and TRBJ2-7; the match to TRBD1 covers 10 bases. V shed 8 bases, J shed 6 bases, and the junction held 16 bases outside the gene matches. The CDR3 runs to 16 residues. Germline loops: CDR1 MDHEN, CDR2 SYDVKM. The CDR3 coding sequence is TGTGCCAGCGGCTTATGGATGGGACAGGGGTTTCTCGAGCAGTACTTC. As protein: CASGLWMGQGFLEQYF. The full variable domain, in which reference TRBV28 and TRBJ2-7 provide the parts outside the CDR3, is DVKVTQSSRYLVKRTGEKVFLECVQDMDHENMFWYRQDPGLGLRLIYFSYDVKMKEKGDIPEGYSVSREKKERFSLILESASTNQTSMYLCASGLWMGQGFLEQYFGPGTRLTVT.

This clone was seen only once. The rearrangement links TRBV5-6 to TRBJ2-5; TRBD2 matches at 8 bases. J gave up 5 bases and V 7 bases, and 10 bases lay outside the gene matches. In germline, CDR1 is SGHDT, CDR2 YYEEEE. The CDR3 consists of 14 residues. CDR3 sequence reads: CASHGGGRRETQYF. The CDR3, as DNA: TGTGCCAGCCATGGGGGCGGGAGGCGGGAGACCCAGTACTTC.

V and J are TRBV28 and TRBJ2-1; D call uncertain. CDR1 and CDR2 from the germline V gene are MDHEN and SYDVKM. Trimming removed 4 bases from V and 5 bases from J, with 3 bases in between. The CDR3 extends over 11 amino acids. The CDR3 protein is CASSSDNEQFF. CDR3 coding DNA: TGTGCCAGCAGTTCAGACAATGAGCAGTTCTTC.

This clone showed up just a few times. The rearrangement joins TRBV29-1 to TRBJ2-7; D gene ambiguous. V lost 1 base and J lost 7, with 14 bases in between. The CDR3 sequence is 13 residues long. Germline V gives CDR1 SQVTM, CDR2 ANQGSEA. CDR3 nucleotide sequence: TGCAGCGTTGAAGGTGATGAGCGTCCGGAGCAGTACTTC. Translated, it gives CSVEGDERPEQYF.

J is TRBJ2-3 and V is TRBV9, with TRBD1 matching 11 bases. CDR1 and CDR2 (germline): SGDLS, YYNGEE. J was trimmed by 5 bases and V by 3 bases; bases with no gene match: 2. This CDR3 comprises 14 residues. Here the CDR3 DNA reads TGTGCCAGCAGCGCGGACAGGGGGCTAGATACGCAGTATTTT. It specifies CASSADRGLDTQYF.